Listed here is a single T cell receptor (beta chain). This sample was taken from a study of blood T cell repertoires in COVID-19. About the study: Acute-phase and convalescent COVID-19 samples originated in the United States, Italy and Spain. Sources were T cells, B-cell-depleted T cells, or PBMCs; the material itself was cDNA or gDNA.

Losses at the gene ends were 3 bases for V and 4 bases for J; bases not matched to a gene: 8. Germline values: CDR1 SNHLY, CDR2 FYNNEI. The CDR3 runs to 16 residues. Authors' analysis steps: How many nucleated cells were present was estimated from reference gene primer amplification. Clones were read by immunoSEQ multiplex PCR, and TCRdb kept only the in-frame ones, dropping some. The D gene and trimming were derived from the DNA, and the V and J assignments and clone size from that table. This sample has about 88,000 clones, with nearly 90% found just once. The chain has TRBV2 and TRBJ1-5; TRBD1 matches at 8 bases. The sample taken for sequencing was peripheral blood. This TCR derives from a woman older than 75 with acute or convalescent COVID-19. This chain's CDR3 is CASSEGDRGGNQPQHF. CDR3 bases: TGTGCCAGCAGTGAGGGTGACAGGGGTGGGAATCAGCCCCAGCATTTT. Supplemented by reference TRBV2 and TRBJ1-5, the full variable domain reads EPEVTQTPSHQVTQMGQEVILRCVPISNHLYFYWYRQILGQKVEFLVSFYNNEISEKSEIFDDQFSVERPDGSNFTLKIRSTKLEDSAMYFCASSEGDRGGNQPQHFGDGTRLSIL.